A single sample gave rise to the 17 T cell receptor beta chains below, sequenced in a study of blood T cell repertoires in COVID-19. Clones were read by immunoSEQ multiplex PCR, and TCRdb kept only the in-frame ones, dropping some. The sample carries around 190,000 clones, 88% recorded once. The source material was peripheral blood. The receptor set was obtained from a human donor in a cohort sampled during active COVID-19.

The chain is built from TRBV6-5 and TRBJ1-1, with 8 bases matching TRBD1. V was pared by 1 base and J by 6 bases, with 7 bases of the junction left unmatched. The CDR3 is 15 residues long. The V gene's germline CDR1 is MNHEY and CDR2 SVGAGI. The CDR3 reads CASSYLPGQEAEAFF. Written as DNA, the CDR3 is TGTGCCAGCAGTTACTTACCGGGACAGGAAGCTGAAGCTTTCTTT.

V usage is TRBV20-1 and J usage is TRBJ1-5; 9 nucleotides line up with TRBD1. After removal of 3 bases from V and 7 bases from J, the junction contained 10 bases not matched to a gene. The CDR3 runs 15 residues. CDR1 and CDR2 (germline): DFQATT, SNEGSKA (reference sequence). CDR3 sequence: CSASRGQGIRQPQHF. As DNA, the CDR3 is TGCAGTGCTAGTCGGGGACAGGGTATACGACAGCCCCAGCATTTT.

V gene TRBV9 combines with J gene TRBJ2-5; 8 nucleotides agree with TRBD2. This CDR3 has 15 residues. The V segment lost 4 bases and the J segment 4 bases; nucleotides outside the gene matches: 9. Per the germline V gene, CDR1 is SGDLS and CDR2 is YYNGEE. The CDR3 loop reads CASSLRVAGIETQYF. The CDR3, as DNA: TGTGCCAGCAGCCTCCGGGTAGCGGGGATAGAGACCCAGTACTTC. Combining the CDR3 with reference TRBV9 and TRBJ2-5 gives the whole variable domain DSGVTQTPKHLITATGQRVTLRCSPRSGDLSVYWYQQSLDQGLQFLIQYYNGEERAKGNILERFSAQQFPDLHSELNLSSLELGDSALYFCASSLRVAGIETQYFGPGTRLLVL.

CDR3 sequence: CASSSGPQETQYF. CDR3 nucleotide sequence: TGTGCCAGCAGTTCTGGGCCCCAAGAGACCCAGTACTTC. The rearrangement joins TRBV6-5 to TRBJ2-5, with D hard to call. CDR1 and CDR2 (germline): MNHEY, SVGAGI. This CDR3 has 13 amino acids. With 4 bases removed from V and 1 base from J, the gap between germline ends came to 7 bases.

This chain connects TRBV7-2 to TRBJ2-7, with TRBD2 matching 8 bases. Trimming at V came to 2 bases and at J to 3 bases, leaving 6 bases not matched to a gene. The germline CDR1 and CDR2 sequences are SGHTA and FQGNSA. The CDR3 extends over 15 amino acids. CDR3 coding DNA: TGTGCCAGCAGCTTATCCCCGGGGGGGCTCTACGAGCAGTACTTC. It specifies CASSLSPGGLYEQYF. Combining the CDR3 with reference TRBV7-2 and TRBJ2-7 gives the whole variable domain GAGVSQSPSNKVTEKGKDVELRCDPISGHTALYWYRQSLGQGLEFLIYFQGNSAPDKSGLPSDRFSAERTGGSVSTLTIQRTQQEDSAVYLCASSLSPGGLYEQYFGPGTRLTVT.

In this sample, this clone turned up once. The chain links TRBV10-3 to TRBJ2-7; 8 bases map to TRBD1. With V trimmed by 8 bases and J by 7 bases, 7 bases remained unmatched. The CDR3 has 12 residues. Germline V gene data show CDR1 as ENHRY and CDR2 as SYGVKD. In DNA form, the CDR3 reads TGTGCCATCGCGCAGGGGGCGGGTGAGCAGTACTTC. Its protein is CAIAQGAGEQYF.

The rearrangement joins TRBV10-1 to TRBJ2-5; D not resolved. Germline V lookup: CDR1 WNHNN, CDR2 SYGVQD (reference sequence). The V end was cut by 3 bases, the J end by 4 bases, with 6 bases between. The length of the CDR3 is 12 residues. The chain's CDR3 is CASSDPGETQYF. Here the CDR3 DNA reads TGCGCCAGCAGTGATCCGGGAGAGACCCAGTACTTC.

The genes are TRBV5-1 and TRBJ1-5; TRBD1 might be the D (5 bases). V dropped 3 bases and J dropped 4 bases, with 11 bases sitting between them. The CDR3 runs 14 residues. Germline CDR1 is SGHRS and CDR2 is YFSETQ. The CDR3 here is CASSSGGMNQPQHF. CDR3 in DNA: TGCGCCAGCAGCTCTGGGGGGATGAATCAGCCCCAGCATTTT. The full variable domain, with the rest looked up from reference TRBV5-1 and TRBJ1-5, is KAGVTQTPRYLIKTRGQQVTLSCSPISGHRSVSWYQQTPGQGLQFLFEYFSETQRNKGNFPGRFSGRQFSNSRSEMNVSTLELGDSALYLCASSSGGMNQPQHFGDGTRLSIL.

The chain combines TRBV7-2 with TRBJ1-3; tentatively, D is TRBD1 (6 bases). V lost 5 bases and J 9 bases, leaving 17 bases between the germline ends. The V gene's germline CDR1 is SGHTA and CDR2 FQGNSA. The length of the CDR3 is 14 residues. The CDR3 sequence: CASSGDIGLATIYF. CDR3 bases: TGTGCCAGCAGCGGGGACATTGGTTTAGCCACCATATATTTT.

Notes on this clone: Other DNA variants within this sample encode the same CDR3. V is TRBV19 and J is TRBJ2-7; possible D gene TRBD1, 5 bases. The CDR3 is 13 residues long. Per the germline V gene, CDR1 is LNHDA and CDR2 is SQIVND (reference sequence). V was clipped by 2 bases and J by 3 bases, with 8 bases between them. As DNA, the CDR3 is TGTGCCAGTAGTATAACCCAGGGCTACGAGCAGTACTTC. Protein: CASSITQGYEQYF.

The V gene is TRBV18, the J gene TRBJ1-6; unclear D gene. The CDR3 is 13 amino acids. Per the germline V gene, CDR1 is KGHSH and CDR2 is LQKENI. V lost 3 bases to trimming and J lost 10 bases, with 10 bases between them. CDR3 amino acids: CASSPGSGSPLHF. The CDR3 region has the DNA TGTGCCAGCTCACCGGGTTCCGGGTCACCCCTCCACTTT.

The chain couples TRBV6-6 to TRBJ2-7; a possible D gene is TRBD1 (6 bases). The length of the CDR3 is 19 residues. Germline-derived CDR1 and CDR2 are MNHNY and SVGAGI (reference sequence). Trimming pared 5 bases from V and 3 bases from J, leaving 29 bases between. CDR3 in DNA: TGTGCCAGCAGTCATAAGAACTACCGGGACACCGGGGTCGGCTACGAGCAGTACTTC. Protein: CASSHKNYRDTGVGYEQYF.

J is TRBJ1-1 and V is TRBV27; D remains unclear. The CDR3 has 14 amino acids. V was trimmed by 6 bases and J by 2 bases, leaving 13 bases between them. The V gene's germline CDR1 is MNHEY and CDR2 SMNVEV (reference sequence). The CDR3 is CASRSGILNTEAFF. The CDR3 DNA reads TGTGCCAGCAGGTCCGGGATTCTAAACACTGAAGCTTTCTTT.

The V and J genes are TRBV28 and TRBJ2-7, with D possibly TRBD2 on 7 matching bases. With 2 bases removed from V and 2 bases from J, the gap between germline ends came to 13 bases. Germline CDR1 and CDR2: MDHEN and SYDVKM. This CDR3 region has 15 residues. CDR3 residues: CASSLGGAGPYEQYF. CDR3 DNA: TGTGCCAGCAGTTTAGGGGGGGCGGGGCCCTACGAGCAGTACTTC.

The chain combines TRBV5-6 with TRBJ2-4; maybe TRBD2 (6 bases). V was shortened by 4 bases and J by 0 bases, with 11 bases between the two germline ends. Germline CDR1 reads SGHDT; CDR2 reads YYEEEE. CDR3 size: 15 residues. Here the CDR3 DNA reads TGTGCCAGCAGCCAGACTAGTTCAGCCAAAAACATTCAGTACTTC. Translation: CASSQTSSAKNIQYF.

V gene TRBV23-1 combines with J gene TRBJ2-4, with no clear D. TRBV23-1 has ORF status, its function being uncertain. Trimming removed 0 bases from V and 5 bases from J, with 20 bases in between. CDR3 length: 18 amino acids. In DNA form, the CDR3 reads TGCGCCAGCAGTCAATCGTCATTTGGATCGACTGGAGAAAACATTCAGTACTTC. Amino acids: CASSQSSFGSTGENIQYF.

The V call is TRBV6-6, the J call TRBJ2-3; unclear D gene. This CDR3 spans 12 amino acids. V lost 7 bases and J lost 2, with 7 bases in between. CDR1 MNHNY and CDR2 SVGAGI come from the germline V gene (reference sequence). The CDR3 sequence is CASTYTTDTQYF. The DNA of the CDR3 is TGTGCCAGCACCTATACCACAGATACGCAGTATTTT.